This T cell receptor beta chain was captured by sequencing in a study of resident and recirculating memory T cells in vitiligo. Regarding the study as a whole: No single dominant TCR clone appeared; lesion clonality varied.

Germline V gene sequence: CDR1 MNHNS, CDR2 SASEGT. V lost 2 bases to trimming and J lost 0 bases, with 8 bases between them. The CDR3 has 14 amino acids. TCRdb's copy holds only in-frame clones and misses some; the assay was immunoSEQ multiplex PCR. The data contain more than 70,000 clones, 92% of them singletons. In the case of this clone: Antigen unknown.

Stability required unchanged lesions during the previous 6 months. No patient showed confetti depigmentation, a clinical sign of active disease. The sequenced sample consisted of blood. The chain links TRBV6-1 to TRBJ2-7; a possible D gene is TRBD2 (6 bases). The sequence came from a male donor with vitiligo. The CDR3 region has the DNA TGTGCCAGCAGTGAATTCGGGAGCTCCTACGAGCAGTACTTC. Translating gives CASSEFGSSYEQYF.